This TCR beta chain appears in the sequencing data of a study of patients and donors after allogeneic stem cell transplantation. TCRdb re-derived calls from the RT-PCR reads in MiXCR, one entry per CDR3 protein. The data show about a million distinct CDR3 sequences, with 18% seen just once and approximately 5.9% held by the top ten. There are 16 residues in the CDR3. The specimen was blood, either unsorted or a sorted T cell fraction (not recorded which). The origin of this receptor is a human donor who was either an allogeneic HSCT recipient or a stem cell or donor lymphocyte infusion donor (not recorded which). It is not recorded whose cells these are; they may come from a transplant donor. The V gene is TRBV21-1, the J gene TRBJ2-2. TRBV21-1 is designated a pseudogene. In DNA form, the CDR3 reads TGTGCCAGCAGCAATGGTGTCAGGACGAACACCGGGGAGCTGTTTTTT. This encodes CASSNGVRTNTGELFF.